This is a list of T cell receptor beta chains from one sample in a study of blood T cell repertoires in COVID-19. TCRdb's table, derived via immunoSEQ multiplex PCR, lists solely in-frame clones and lacks some. The sample yields roughly 190,000 clones, around nine tenths seen once. The sequencing sample was made of peripheral blood. The source is an older man with acute or convalescent COVID-19. Both conserved end residues are part of each CDR3.

j_call v_call cdr3_aa
TRBJ1-2 TRBV29-1 CSVTGGYGYTF
TRBJ2-2 TRBV2 CASRVRGNTGELFF
TRBJ1-2 TRBV3-1/TRBV3-2 CASSQGGEYGDRRGYTF
TRBJ1-5 TRBV15 CATSRRTGSGNQPQHF
TRBJ2-1 TRBV15 CATSREGLAGGRSEQFF
TRBJ2-7 TRBV18 CASSGDVAYEQYF
TRBJ1-1 TRBV10-1 CATVRDRRTNTEAFF
TRBJ1-1 TRBV9 CASSVALGRVSFF
TRBJ2-1 TRBV4-2 CASSQDTSGGSWEQFF
TRBJ1-1 TRBV29-1 CSVGGHSNTEAFF
TRBJ1-2 TRBV9 CASTFGRGNYGYTF
TRBJ1-5 TRBV6-1 CASSEWRGHQHF
TRBJ1-1 TRBV7-6 CASTSGYQRSNTEAFF
TRBJ2-2 TRBV5-1 CASSWRTQNTGELFF
TRBJ2-2 TRBV4-2 CASSQVARGAGTSGRSAGELFF
TRBJ1-1 TRBV4-1 CASRRTGNTEAFF
TRBJ2-5 TRBV9 CASSVEGRGETQYF
TRBJ2-7 TRBV7-9 CASSPWTGINEQYF
TRBJ2-5 TRBV5-1 CASSFRGEETQYF
TRBJ2-1 TRBV9 CASSFLDTLYNEQFF
TRBJ1-2 TRBV28 CASSSTGMDYGYTF
TRBJ1-5 TRBV7-8 CASSFEPHQPQHF
TRBJ1-1 TRBV7-9 CASSFRDKDRTEAFF
TRBJ1-1 TRBV5-1 CASSLGSGRTEAFF
TRBJ1-2 TRBV7-3 CASSLGLGTYGYTF
TRBJ2-1 TRBV28 CASSLETGGEQFF
TRBJ2-5 TRBV5-5 CASRSAGTGFETQYF
TRBJ1-3 TRBV7-2 CASSPQGAPGNTIYF
TRBJ2-2 TRBV19 CASSFSSGGLSNTGELFF
TRBJ1-1 TRBV5-4 CASSQRGNAEAFF
TRBJ2-3 TRBV9 CASSSQGGGSDTQYF
TRBJ2-5 TRBV6-5 CASSRRAGARETQYF
TRBJ2-7 TRBV27 CASSPGTGAISYEQYF
TRBJ2-5 TRBV28 CASTRGSQETQYF
TRBJ2-1 TRBV6-2/TRBV6-3 CASSYPTSGRGVYNEQFF
TRBJ1-2 TRBV10-1 CARVYPGDGYTF
TRBJ1-1 TRBV18 CASSPGRAGDRAMNTEAFF
TRBJ2-2 TRBV5-1 CASRINREIAGELFF
TRBJ1-2 TRBV4-1 CASSQGTGVGGYTF
TRBJ1-4 TRBV6-6 CASGLGQGSEKLFF
TRBJ2-3 TRBV14 CASSQDAWGDPLGTDTQYF
TRBJ2-7 TRBV3-1/TRBV3-2 CASSQGPSGTSYEQYF